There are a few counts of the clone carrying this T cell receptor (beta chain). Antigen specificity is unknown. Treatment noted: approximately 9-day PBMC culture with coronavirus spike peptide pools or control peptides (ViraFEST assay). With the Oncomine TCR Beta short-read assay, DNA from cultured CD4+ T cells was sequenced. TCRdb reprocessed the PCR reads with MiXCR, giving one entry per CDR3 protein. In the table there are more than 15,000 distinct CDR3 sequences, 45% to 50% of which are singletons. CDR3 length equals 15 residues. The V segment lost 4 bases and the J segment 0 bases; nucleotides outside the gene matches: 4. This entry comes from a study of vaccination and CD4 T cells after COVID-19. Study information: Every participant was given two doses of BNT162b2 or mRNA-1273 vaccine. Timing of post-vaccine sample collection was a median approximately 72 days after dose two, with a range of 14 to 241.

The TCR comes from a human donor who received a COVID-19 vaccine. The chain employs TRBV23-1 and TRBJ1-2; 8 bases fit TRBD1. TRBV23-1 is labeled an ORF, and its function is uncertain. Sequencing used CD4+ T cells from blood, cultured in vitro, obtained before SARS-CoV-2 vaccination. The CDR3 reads CASSRRTGTNYGYTF. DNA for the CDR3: TGCGCCAGCAGTCGACGGACAGGGACTAACTATGGCTACACCTTC.